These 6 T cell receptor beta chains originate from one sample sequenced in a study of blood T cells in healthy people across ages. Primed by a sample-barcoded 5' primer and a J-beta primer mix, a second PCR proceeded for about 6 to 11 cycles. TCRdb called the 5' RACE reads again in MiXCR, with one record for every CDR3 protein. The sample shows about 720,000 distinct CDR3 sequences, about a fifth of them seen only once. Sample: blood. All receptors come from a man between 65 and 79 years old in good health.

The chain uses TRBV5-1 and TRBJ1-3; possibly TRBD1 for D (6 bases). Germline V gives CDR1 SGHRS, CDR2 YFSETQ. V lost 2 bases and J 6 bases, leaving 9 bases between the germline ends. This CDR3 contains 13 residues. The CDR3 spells CASSFTGSNTIYF. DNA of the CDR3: TGCGCCAGCAGCTTCACAGGGTCAAACACCATATATTTT.

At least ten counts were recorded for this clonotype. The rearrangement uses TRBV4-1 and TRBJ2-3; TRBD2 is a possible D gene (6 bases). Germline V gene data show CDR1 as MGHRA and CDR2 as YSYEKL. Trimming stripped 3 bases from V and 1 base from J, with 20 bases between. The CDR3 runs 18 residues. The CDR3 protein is CASSHETRGIAGTDTQYF. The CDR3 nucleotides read TGCGCCAGCAGCCATGAAACCCGGGGCATAGCGGGCACAGATACGCAGTATTTT.

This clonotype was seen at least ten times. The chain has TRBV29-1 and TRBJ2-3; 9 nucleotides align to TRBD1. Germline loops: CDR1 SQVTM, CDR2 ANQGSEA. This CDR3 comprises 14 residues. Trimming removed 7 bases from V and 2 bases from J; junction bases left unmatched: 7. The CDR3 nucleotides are TGCAGCGCCGCCGGGACAGGGAACACAGATACGCAGTATTTT. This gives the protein CSAAGTGNTDTQYF.

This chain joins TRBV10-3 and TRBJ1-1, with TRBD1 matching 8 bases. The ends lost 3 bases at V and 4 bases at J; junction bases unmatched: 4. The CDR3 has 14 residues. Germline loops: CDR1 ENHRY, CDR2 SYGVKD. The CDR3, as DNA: TGTGCCATCAGTGATATAACAGGGGGCACTGAAGCTTTCTTT. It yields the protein CAISDITGGTEAFF.

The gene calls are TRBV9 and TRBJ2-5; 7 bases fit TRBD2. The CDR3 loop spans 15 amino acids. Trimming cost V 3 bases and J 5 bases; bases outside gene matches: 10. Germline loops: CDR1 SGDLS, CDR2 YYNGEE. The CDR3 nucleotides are TGTGCCAGCAGCGGCGGGAGCACCCCAGGGGAGACCCAGTACTTC. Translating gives CASSGGSTPGETQYF. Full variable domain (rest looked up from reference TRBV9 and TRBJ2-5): DSGVTQTPKHLITATGQRVTLRCSPRSGDLSVYWYQQSLDQGLQFLIQYYNGEERAKGNILERFSAQQFPDLHSELNLSSLELGDSALYFCASSGGSTPGETQYFGPGTRLLVL.

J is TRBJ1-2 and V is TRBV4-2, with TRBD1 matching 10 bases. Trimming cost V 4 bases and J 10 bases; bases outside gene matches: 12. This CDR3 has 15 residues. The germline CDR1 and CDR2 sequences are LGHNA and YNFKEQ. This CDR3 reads CASSRTDRGLPHYTF. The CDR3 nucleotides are TGTGCCAGCAGCCGAACCGACAGGGGGCTACCCCACTACACCTTC.